This entry concerns a single T cell receptor beta chain. The data derive from a study of blood T cell repertoires in COVID-19. The overall study: The origin of the acute and convalescent COVID-19 samples was the United States, Italy and Spain. PBMCs, B-cell-depleted T cells, or T cells provided the cDNA or gDNA that made up the material.

In the original analysis: From reference gene primer amplification, estimates of nucleated cell counts were derived. The method was immunoSEQ multiplex PCR; TCRdb's version includes in-frame clones alone and lacks a portion of them. Clonal size and the V and J genes are those of that table, whereas D and trimming came from the DNA. The sample includes about 160,000 clones, about 92% of them seen just once. Per germline, CDR1 LGHDT and CDR2 YNNKEL (reference sequence). Trimming left V 1 base short and J 8 bases short, with 11 bases between. This CDR3 has 14 residues. The chain couples TRBV3-1 (or the pseudogene TRBV3-2) to TRBJ2-2; D unresolved. Sample: peripheral blood. The TCR originated in a woman aged 55-70 years with COVID-19, enrolled during active disease. The CDR3 reads CASSQGVRSGELFF. The CDR3 coding sequence is TGTGCCAGCAGCCAAGGGGTCAGGTCGGGGGAGCTGTTTTTT.